The present TCR beta chain was sequenced within a study of blood T cell repertoires in COVID-19. About the study: Collection of acute and convalescent COVID-19 samples took place in the United States, Italy and Spain. PBMCs, B-cell-depleted T cells, or T cells provided the cDNA or gDNA that made up the material.

This clone has only one observation. Using immunoSEQ multiplex PCR, the repertoire was profiled, and TCRdb retains in-frame clones only, with some absent. The sample holds 60,000 to 80,000 clones, roughly 88% seen once. V was cut by 1 base and J by 6 bases, with 3 bases left in between. The CDR3 totals 11 residues. Per germline, CDR1 LGHDT and CDR2 YNNKEL (reference sequence). V is TRBV3-1 (or the pseudogene TRBV3-2) and J is TRBJ1-2; D not resolved. The material sequenced was peripheral blood. This TCR was recovered from a woman aged 65 to 85 with acute or convalescent COVID-19. In nucleotides, the CDR3 is TGTGCCAGCAGCCAAGCTAATGGCTACACCTTC. It codes for CASSQANGYTF.